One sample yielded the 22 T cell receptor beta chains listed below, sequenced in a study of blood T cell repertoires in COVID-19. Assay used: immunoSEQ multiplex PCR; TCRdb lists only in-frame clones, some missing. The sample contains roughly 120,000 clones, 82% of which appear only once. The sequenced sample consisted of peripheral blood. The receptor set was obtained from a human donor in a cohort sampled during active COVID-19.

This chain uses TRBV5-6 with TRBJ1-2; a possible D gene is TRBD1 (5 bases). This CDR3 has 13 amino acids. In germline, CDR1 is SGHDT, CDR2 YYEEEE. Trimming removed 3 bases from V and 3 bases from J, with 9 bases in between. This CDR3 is CASSSDTHYGYTF. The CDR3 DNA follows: TGTGCCAGCAGCTCGGACACTCACTATGGCTACACCTTC.

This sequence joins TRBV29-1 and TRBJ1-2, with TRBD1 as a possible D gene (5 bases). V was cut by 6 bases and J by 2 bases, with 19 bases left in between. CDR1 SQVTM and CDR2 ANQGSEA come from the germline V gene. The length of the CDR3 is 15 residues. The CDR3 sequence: CSVPPSGFGNYGYTF. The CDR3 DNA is TGCAGCGTGCCACCCTCAGGGTTTGGCAACTATGGCTACACCTTC.

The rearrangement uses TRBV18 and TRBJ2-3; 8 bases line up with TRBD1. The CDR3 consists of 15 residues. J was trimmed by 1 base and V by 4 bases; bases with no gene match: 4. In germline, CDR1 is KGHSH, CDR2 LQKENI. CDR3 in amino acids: CASSLTTGGTDTQYF. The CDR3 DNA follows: TGTGCCAGCTCACTAACGACAGGGGGCACAGATACGCAGTATTTT.

The DNA of the CDR3 is TGTGCCAGCAGCGGTCGGGCAGGGAACCTCTACGAGCAGTACTTC. Encoded protein: CASSGRAGNLYEQYF. The V gene is TRBV6-6, the J gene TRBJ2-7; weak D call: TRBD1 (5 bases). Trimming left V 6 bases short and J 3 bases short, with 18 bases between. Germline CDR1 reads MNHNY; CDR2 reads SVGAGI (reference sequence). The CDR3 is 15 amino acids.

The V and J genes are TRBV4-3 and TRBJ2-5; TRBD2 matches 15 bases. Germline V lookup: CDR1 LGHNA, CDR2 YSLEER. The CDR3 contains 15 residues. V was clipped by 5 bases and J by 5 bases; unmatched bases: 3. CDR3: CASSAGTSGGETQYF. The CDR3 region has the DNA TGCGCCAGCAGCGCCGGGACTAGCGGGGGGGAGACCCAGTACTTC.

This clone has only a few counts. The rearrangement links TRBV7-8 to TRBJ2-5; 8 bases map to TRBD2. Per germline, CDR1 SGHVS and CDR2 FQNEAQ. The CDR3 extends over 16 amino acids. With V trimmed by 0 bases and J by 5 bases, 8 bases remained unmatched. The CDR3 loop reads CASSLAWSSGDETQYF. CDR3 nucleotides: TGTGCCAGCAGCTTAGCCTGGAGTAGCGGGGATGAGACCCAGTACTTC.

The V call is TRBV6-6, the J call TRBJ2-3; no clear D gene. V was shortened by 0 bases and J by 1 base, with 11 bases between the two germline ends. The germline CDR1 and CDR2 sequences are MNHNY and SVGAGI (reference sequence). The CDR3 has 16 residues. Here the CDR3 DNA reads TGTGCCAGCAGTTACTCGAGTCGACTCCGCACAGATACGCAGTATTTT. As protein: CASSYSSRLRTDTQYF.

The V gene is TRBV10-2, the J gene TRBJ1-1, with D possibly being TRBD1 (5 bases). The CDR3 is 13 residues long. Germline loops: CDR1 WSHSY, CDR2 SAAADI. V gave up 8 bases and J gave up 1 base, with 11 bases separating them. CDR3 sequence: CASATTENTEAFF. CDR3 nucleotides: TGCGCCAGCGCGACGACAGAGAACACTGAAGCTTTCTTT.

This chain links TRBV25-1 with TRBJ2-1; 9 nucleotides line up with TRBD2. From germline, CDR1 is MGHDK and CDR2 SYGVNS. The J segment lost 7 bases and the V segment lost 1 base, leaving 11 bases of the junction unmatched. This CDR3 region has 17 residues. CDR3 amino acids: CASSESLAGLAGNEQFF. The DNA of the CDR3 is TGTGCCAGCAGTGAATCCCTAGCGGGGTTGGCTGGAAATGAGCAGTTCTTC.

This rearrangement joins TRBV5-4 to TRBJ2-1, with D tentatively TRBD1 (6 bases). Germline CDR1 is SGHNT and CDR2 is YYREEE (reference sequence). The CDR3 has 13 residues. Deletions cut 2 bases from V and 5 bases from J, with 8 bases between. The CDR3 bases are TGTGCCAGCAGCTTTTACAGGGACAATGAGCAGTTCTTC. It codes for CASSFYRDNEQFF.

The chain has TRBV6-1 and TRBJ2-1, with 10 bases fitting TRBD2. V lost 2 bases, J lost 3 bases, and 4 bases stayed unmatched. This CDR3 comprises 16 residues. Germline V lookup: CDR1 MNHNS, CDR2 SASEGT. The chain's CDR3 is CASSESPSGGYNEQFF. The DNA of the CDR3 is TGTGCCAGCAGTGAAAGCCCTAGCGGGGGCTACAATGAGCAGTTCTTC.

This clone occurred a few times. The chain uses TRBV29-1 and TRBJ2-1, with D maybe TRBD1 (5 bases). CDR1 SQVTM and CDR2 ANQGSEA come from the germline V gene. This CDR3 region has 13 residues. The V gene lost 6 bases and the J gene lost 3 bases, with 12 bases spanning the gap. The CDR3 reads CSVGMGLYNEQFF. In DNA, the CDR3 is TGCAGCGTAGGAATGGGGCTCTACAATGAGCAGTTCTTC.

The CDR3 DNA sequence: TGTGCCAGCAGTCCCCGGGCAGGGGCTATGAACACTGAAGCTTTCTTT. Translation: CASSPRAGAMNTEAFF. The chain couples TRBV9 to TRBJ1-1, with D tentatively TRBD1 (6 bases). CDR3 length equals 16 residues. V dropped 5 bases and J dropped 0 bases, with 17 bases sitting between them. Germline CDR1 reads SGDLS; CDR2 reads YYNGEE.

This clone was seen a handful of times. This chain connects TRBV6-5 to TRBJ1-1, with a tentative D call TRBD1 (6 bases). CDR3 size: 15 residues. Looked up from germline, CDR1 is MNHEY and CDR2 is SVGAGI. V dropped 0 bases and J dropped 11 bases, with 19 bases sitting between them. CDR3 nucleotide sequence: TGTGCCAGCAGTTACTCCCCCCCCAGGGGTCGGAATGCTTTCTTT. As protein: CASSYSPPRGRNAFF.

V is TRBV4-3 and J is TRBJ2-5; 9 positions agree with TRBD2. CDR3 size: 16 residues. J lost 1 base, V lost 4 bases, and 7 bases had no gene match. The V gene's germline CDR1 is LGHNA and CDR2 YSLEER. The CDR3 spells CASSPTSGNIQETQYF. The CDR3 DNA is TGCGCCAGCAGCCCGACTAGCGGAAACATCCAAGAGACCCAGTACTTC.

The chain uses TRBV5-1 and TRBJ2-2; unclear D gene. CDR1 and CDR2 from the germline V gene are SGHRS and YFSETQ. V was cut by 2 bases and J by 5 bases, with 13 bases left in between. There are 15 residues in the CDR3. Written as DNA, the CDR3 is TGCGCCAGCAGCTTAGAGCGAGTACGGACCGGGGAGCTGTTTTTT. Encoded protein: CASSLERVRTGELFF.

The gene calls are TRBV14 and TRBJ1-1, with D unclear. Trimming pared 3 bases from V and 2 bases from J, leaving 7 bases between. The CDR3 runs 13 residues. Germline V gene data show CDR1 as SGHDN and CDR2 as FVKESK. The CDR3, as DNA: TGTGCCAGCAGCCATAACAGAAACACTGAAGCTTTCTTT. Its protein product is CASSHNRNTEAFF.

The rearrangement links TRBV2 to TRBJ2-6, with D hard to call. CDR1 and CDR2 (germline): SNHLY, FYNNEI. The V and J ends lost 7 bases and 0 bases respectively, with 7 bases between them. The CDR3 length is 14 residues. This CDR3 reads CASMGSSGANVLTF. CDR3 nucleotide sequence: TGTGCCAGCATGGGCAGCTCTGGGGCCAACGTCCTGACTTTC.

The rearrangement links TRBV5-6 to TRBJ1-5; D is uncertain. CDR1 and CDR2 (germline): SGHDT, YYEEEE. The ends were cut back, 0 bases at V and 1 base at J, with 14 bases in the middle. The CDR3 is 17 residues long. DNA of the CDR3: TGTGCCAGCAGCTTGGGCCGTGGAGGGAGGAGCAATCAGCCCCAGCATTTT. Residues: CASSLGRGGRSNQPQHF.

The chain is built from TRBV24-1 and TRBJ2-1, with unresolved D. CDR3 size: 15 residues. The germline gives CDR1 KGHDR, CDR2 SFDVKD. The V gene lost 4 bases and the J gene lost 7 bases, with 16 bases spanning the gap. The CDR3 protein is CATSDPAHARNEQFF. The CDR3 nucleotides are TGTGCCACCAGTGACCCCGCACACGCCCGAAATGAGCAGTTCTTC.

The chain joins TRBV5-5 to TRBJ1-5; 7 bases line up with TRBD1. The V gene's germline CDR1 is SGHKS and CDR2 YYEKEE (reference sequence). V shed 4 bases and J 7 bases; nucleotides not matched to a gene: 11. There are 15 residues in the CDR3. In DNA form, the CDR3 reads TGTGCCAGCAGCCTTGCCGGGACAGACACACAGCCCCAGCATTTT. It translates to CASSLAGTDTQPQHF.

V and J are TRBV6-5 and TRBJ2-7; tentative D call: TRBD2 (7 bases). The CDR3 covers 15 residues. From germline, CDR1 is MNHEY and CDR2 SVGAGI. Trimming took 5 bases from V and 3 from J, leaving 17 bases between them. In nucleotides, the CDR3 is TGTGCCAGCAGTCTGGGGGGGCCGGGTGTCTACGAGCAGTACTTC. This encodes CASSLGGPGVYEQYF.